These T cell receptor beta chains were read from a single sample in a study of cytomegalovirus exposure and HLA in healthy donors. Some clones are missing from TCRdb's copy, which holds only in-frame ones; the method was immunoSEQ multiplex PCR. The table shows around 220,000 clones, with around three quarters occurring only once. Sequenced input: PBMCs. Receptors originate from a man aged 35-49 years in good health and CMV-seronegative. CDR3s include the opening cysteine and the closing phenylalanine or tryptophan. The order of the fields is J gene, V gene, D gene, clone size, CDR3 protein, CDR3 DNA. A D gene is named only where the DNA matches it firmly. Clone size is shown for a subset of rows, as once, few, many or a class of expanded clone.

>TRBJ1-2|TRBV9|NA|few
CASSSPPRTF
TGTGCCAGCAGTTCTCCTCCTCGGACCTTC
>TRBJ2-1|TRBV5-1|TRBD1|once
CASSSTGDRSYNEQFF
TGCGCCAGCAGTTCTACAGGGGATAGATCCTACAATGAGCAGTTCTTC
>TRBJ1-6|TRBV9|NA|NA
CASSVAQSGRNSPLHF
TGTGCCAGCAGCGTAGCTCAGTCAGGGCGAAATTCACCCCTCCACTTT
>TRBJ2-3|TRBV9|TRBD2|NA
CASSARGGKGTDTQYF
TGTGCCAGCAGCGCCCGGGGAGGGAAAGGTACAGATACGCAGTATTTT
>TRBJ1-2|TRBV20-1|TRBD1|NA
CSVTGGNGYTF
TGCAGTGTAACAGGGGGCAACGGCTACACCTTC
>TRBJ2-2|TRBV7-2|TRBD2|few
CASSLAPGGGTGELFF
TGTGCCAGCAGCTTAGCCCCGGGAGGGGGCACCGGGGAGCTGTTTTTT
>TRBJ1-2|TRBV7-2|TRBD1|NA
CASSLVSGQGSHGYTF
TGTGCCAGCAGCTTAGTGTCGGGACAGGGATCGCATGGCTACACCTTC
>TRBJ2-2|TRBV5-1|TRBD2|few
CASSSLAGVAGELFF
TGCGCCAGCAGCTCACTAGCGGGGGTGGCCGGGGAGCTGTTTTTT
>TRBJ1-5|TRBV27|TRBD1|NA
CASRKTRDSSNQPQHF
TGTGCCAGCAGGAAAACCCGGGACAGTAGCAATCAGCCCCAGCATTTT
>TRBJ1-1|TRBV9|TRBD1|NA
CASNPGGNTEAFF
TGTGCCAGCAACCCAGGGGGCAACACTGAAGCTTTCTTT
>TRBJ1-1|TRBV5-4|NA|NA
CASSSPNTEAFF
TGTGCCAGCAGCTCTCCTAACACTGAAGCTTTCTTT
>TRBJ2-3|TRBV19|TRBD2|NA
CASSIGAGEFTDTQYF
TGTGCCAGTAGTATCGGAGCGGGAGAGTTCACAGATACGCAGTATTTT
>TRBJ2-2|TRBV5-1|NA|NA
CASSLSRANTGELFF
TGCGCCAGCAGCTTGAGTAGAGCGAACACCGGGGAGCTGTTTTTT
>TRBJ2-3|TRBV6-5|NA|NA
CASTLGGLPGDTQYF
TGTGCCAGCACACTCGGGGGGCTCCCCGGCGATACGCAGTATTTT
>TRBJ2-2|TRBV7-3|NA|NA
CASSFTNTGELFF
TGTGCCAGCAGCTTTACGAACACCGGGGAGCTGTTTTTT
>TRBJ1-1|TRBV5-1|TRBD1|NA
CASSPPDRVNTEAFF
TGCGCCAGCAGCCCCCCCGACAGGGTTAACACTGAAGCTTTCTTT
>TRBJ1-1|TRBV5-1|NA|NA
CASSLEGTFGTEAFF
TGCGCCAGCAGCTTGGAAGGGACATTCGGGACTGAAGCTTTCTTT